The 25 T cell receptor beta chains below were found in one sample sequenced in a study of T-cell reconstitution after alpha-beta-depleted transplantation in children. TCRbeta library preparation incorporated unique molecular identifiers. TCRdb ran MiXCR on the PCR reads and lists one entry per CDR3 protein. The data contain hundreds of thousands of distinct CDR3 sequences, more than 10% of them singletons. This material consisted of PBMCs, taken from the stem cell graft. All receptors derive from a human donor who donated a stem cell graft to a child with Fanconi anemia.

This clonotype was counted a few times. This chain connects TRBV18 to TRBJ2-4; TRBD1 aligns across 7 bases. The germline CDR1 and CDR2 sequences are KGHSH and LQKENI. With V trimmed by 4 bases and J by 1 base, 4 bases remained unmatched. This CDR3 is built from 15 residues. Here the CDR3 reads CASSLSQGAKNIQYF. The CDR3 DNA sequence: TGTGCCAGCTCACTGTCACAGGGGGCCAAAAACATTCAGTACTTC.

This clonotype has more than one count but fewer than ten. The chain joins TRBV6-5 to TRBJ1-1; perhaps TRBD1 as D (5 bases). The V end was cut by 6 bases, the J end by 6 bases, with 11 bases between. This CDR3 is built from 12 residues. Germline CDR1 and CDR2: MNHEY and SVGAGI. CDR3 bases: TGTGCCAGCAGGCGCACGGGGGCTGAAGCTTTCTTT. This encodes CASRRTGAEAFF.

This clonotype was recorded at least ten times. The gene calls are TRBV12-3 or TRBV12-4 and TRBJ2-2; the D is unclear. The V end lost 6 bases, the J end lost 0 bases, and 8 bases lay between the germline ends. The CDR3 runs to 14 residues. The CDR3 sequence: CASRFTANTGELFF. Written as DNA, the CDR3 is TGTGCCAGCAGATTCACAGCGAACACCGGGGAGCTGTTTTTT.

There are many counts of this clonotype. V is TRBV5-6 and J is TRBJ2-4; TRBD1 is a possible D gene (7 bases). V shed 4 bases and J shed 1 base, with 24 bases lying between them. Germline CDR1 reads SGHDT; CDR2 reads YYEEEE. The length of the CDR3 is 19 residues. Here the CDR3 DNA reads TGTGCCAGCAGCCCCTTATCAGGGGGAGGCCCTAGGGCCAAAAACATTCAGTACTTC. Its translation: CASSPLSGGGPRAKNIQYF.

V usage is TRBV10-3 and J usage is TRBJ2-5; 7 bases map to TRBD1. J gave up 2 bases and V 4 bases, and 7 bases lay outside the gene matches. The CDR3 spans 15 residues. In germline, CDR1 is ENHRY, CDR2 SYGVKD. DNA for the CDR3: TGTGCCATCAGTGGAGGGGGCAATCGACAAGAGACCCAGTACTTC. As protein: CAISGGGNRQETQYF.

This clonotype was observed a handful of times. The rearrangement joins TRBV12-3 or TRBV12-4 to TRBJ2-1; TRBD2 might be the D (6 bases). V was trimmed by 2 bases and J by 7 bases, leaving 12 bases between them. The length of the CDR3 is 14 residues. The CDR3 DNA reads TGTGCCAGCAGTTTATATGGAGGGAATAATGAGCAGTTCTTC. It codes for CASSLYGGNNEQFF.

V and J are TRBV29-1 and TRBJ1-1; D is ambiguous. Germline lookup yields CDR1 SQVTM and CDR2 ANQGSEA. The CDR3 is 11 amino acids. V was pared by 6 bases and J by 1 base, with 6 bases between. The CDR3 is CSVGKNTEAFF. The DNA of the CDR3 is TGCAGCGTCGGGAAGAACACTGAAGCTTTCTTT.

The CDR3 region is CASSPTPGPEETQYF. The DNA of the CDR3 is TGTGCCAGCAGCCCAACCCCGGGACCGGAGGAGACCCAGTACTTC. This chain links TRBV5-6 with TRBJ2-5, with D perhaps matching TRBD1 or TRBD2 (5 bases each). Trimming removed 4 bases at V and 5 bases at J, with 18 bases between. The CDR3 loop spans 15 amino acids. CDR1 and CDR2 from the germline V gene are SGHDT and YYEEEE.

The gene calls are TRBV2 and TRBJ2-5; D ambiguous. Germline V gene lookup returns CDR1 SNHLY and CDR2 FYNNEI. Trimming took 3 bases from V and 7 from J, leaving 3 bases between them. The CDR3 has 10 amino acids. The CDR3 DNA follows: TGTGCCAGCAGTGATAGGACCCAGTACTTC. This translates into CASSDRTQYF.

This clonotype was seen many times. This chain uses TRBV20-1 with TRBJ2-3; either TRBD1 or TRBD2 may fit D (6 bases each). The V and J ends lost 7 bases and 4 bases respectively, with 15 bases between them. Germline CDR1 reads DFQATT; CDR2 reads SNEGSKA (reference sequence). The CDR3 consists of 13 residues. The CDR3 region is CSVGGEKADTQYF. Here the CDR3 DNA reads TGCAGTGTGGGGGGCGAGAAGGCAGATACGCAGTATTTT.

This clonotype was observed at least ten times. V is TRBV18 and J is TRBJ2-1, with D uncertain. Looked up from germline, CDR1 is KGHSH and CDR2 is LQKENI. Trimming shortened V by 4 bases and J by 7 bases, and 14 bases separated the two germline ends. The CDR3 totals 14 residues. The CDR3 protein is CASSQGGQWNEQFF. CDR3 bases: TGTGCCAGCTCACAGGGCGGTCAATGGAATGAGCAGTTCTTC.

This clonotype was recorded at least ten times. This rearrangement joins TRBV27 to TRBJ2-1; 13 bases are a match to TRBD2. Germline V gives CDR1 MNHEY, CDR2 SMNVEV (reference sequence). The CDR3 has 16 residues. The ends lost 5 bases at V and 9 bases at J; junction bases unmatched: 10. For the CDR3, the DNA is TGTGCCAGCAGTCCCCGGACTAGCGGGGGATTCGGTGAGCAGTTCTTC. Translation: CASSPRTSGGFGEQFF.

This clonotype was seen a few times. The chain links TRBV7-2 to TRBJ2-4; D gene ambiguous. The CDR3 is made up of 14 amino acids. V lost 4 bases and J lost 6, with 13 bases in between. Germline CDR1 and CDR2: SGHTA and FQGNSA. The CDR3 loop is CASSYDPTANIQYF. The CDR3 DNA is TGTGCCAGCAGCTACGACCCAACAGCAAACATTCAGTACTTC.

This clonotype was seen only a few times. The chain has TRBV19 and TRBJ1-2; a weak D match, TRBD1 (5 bases). V lost 0 bases and J 8 bases, leaving 13 bases between the germline ends. The CDR3 is made up of 14 amino acids. Germline V lookup: CDR1 LNHDA, CDR2 SQIVND (reference sequence). The CDR3 bases are TGTGCCAGTAGTATAGACGTTGACGACAGCGGCTACACCTTC. Its translation: CASSIDVDDSGYTF.

In this sample, this clonotype turned up a few times. The chain has TRBV5-6 and TRBJ1-1, with D possibly matching TRBD1 (5 bases). This CDR3 is 12 amino acids long. Trimming removed 4 bases at V and 9 bases at J, with 13 bases between. Germline CDR1 SGHDT, CDR2 YYEEEE. The DNA of the CDR3 is TGTGCCAGCAGCCGACAGCCTGGGAAAGCTTTCTTT. Translated: CASSRQPGKAFF.

This chain joins TRBV11-2 and TRBJ2-3; D assignment may be TRBD1 or TRBD2 (7 bases each). Per germline, CDR1 SGHAT and CDR2 FQNNGV. This CDR3 region has 20 residues. With 2 bases removed from V and 2 bases from J, the gap between germline ends came to 26 bases. The CDR3 loop is CASSLLPRPGRGGSTDTQYF. The CDR3 DNA sequence: TGTGCCAGCAGCTTACTTCCCAGACCGGGCAGGGGGGGCTCCACAGATACGCAGTATTTT.

The genes are TRBV2 and TRBJ2-2; no reliable D call. Germline V gene sequence: CDR1 SNHLY, CDR2 FYNNEI. CDR3 size: 12 residues. V was clipped by 6 bases and J by 6 bases, with 8 bases between them. The DNA for the CDR3 is TGTGCCAGCAGCGGAGAAGCCGGGGAGCTGTTTTTT. This codes for CASSGEAGELFF.

This clonotype appeared a few times. V gene TRBV5-1 combines with J gene TRBJ2-2; 8 nucleotides agree with TRBD1. Germline V gives CDR1 SGHRS, CDR2 YFSETQ. The CDR3 is made up of 15 amino acids. Trimming at V came to 3 bases and at J to 3 bases, leaving 4 bases not matched to a gene. The CDR3 loop is CASSSTGGYTGELFF. In DNA form, the CDR3 reads TGCGCCAGCAGCTCAACAGGGGGATACACCGGGGAGCTGTTTTTT.

This clonotype was detected many times. The chain combines TRBV12-3 or TRBV12-4 with TRBJ2-7; D is possibly TRBD1 (6 bases). Trimming pared 6 bases from V and 7 bases from J, leaving 16 bases between. The CDR3 is 13 amino acids. The CDR3 here is CASSRNTGREQYF. The CDR3 coding sequence is TGTGCCAGCAGCCGGAACACAGGGCGAGAGCAGTACTTC.

This clonotype was picked up a small number of times. The CDR3 nucleotides are TGTGCCAGCTCAACCACCCGGGGGGCTGAATCCAATGAGCAGTTCTTC. This translates into CASSTTRGAESNEQFF. The chain links TRBV12-3 or TRBV12-4 to TRBJ2-1, with TRBD2 as a possible D gene (7 bases). Between the trimmed V and J ends, which lost 8 bases and 6 bases, there was a span of 23 bases. The CDR3 sequence is 16 residues long.

The rearrangement joins TRBV2 to TRBJ2-3; 12 bases align to TRBD2. This CDR3 region has 17 residues. J lost 0 bases, V lost 5 bases, and 6 bases had no gene match. Germline V gene sequence: CDR1 SNHLY, CDR2 FYNNEI. The CDR3 sequence: CASSPGTSGRSTDTQYF. CDR3 coding DNA: TGTGCCAGCAGTCCAGGGACTAGCGGGCGGAGCACAGATACGCAGTATTTT.

The rearrangement uses TRBV10-2 and TRBJ2-7; D may correspond to TRBD1 or TRBD2 (5 bases each). In germline, CDR1 is WSHSY, CDR2 SAAADI. Trimming left V 6 bases short and J 0 bases short, with 12 bases between. This CDR3 comprises 14 residues. The CDR3 spells CASRGGRVSYEQYF. The CDR3 region has the DNA TGCGCCAGCAGAGGAGGCAGGGTCTCCTACGAGCAGTACTTC.

The chain is built from TRBV7-2 and TRBJ2-1; 10 bases match TRBD2. The trim removed 5 bases at V and 3 bases at J, leaving 7 bases unmatched. Germline V gene sequence: CDR1 SGHTA, CDR2 FQGNSA. The CDR3 loop spans 16 amino acids. The CDR3 DNA is TGTGCCAGCAGCGGGATACTAGCGGGACTCTACAATGAGCAGTTCTTC. Translation gives CASSGILAGLYNEQFF.

Only a few counts were recorded for this clonotype. The rearrangement uses TRBV20-1 and TRBJ2-3; the D gene is possibly TRBD1 (6 bases). Germline V CDR1 and CDR2: DFQATT, SNEGSKA (reference sequence). This CDR3 region has 12 residues. V gave up 7 bases and J gave up 5 bases, with 13 bases separating them. The CDR3 bases are TGCAGTGGTGATAAGGGGGTAGATACGCAGTATTTT. Residues: CSGDKGVDTQYF.

There are many counts of this clonotype. The J gene is TRBJ2-1, the V gene TRBV2; TRBD2 aligns across 9 bases. CDR1 and CDR2 (germline): SNHLY, FYNNEI. V dropped 4 bases and J dropped 5; count of bases not matched to a gene: 12. The CDR3 is 17 amino acids. The CDR3 DNA follows: TGTGCCAGCAGTGTGTCGCCGGGACTAGCAGTCCACAATGAGCAGTTCTTC. It encodes CASSVSPGLAVHNEQFF.